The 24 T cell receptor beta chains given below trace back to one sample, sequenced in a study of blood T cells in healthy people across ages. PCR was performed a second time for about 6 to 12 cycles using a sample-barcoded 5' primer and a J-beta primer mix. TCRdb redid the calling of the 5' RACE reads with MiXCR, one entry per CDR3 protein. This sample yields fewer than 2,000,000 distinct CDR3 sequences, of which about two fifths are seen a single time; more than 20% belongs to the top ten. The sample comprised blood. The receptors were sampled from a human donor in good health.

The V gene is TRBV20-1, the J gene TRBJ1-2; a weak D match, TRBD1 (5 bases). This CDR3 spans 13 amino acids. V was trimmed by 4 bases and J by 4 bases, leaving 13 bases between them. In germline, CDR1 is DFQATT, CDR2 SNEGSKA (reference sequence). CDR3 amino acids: CSATRQRGYGYTF. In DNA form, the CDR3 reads TGCAGTGCTACCCGACAGCGGGGCTATGGCTACACCTTC.

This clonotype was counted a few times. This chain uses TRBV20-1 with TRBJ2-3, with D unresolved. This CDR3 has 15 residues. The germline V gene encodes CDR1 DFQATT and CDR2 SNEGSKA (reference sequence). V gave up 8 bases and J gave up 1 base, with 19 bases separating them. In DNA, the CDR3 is TGCAGTACGTACCCGTCGGTGGGTGGCACAGATACGCAGTATTTT. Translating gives CSTYPSVGGTDTQYF.

Here the CDR3 DNA reads TGTGCCAGCAGCCCCGGGGGCGGGGGGGACTACGAGCAGTACTTC. Translated: CASSPGGGGDYEQYF. This chain links TRBV7-2 with TRBJ2-7; 9 bases agree with TRBD2. V was clipped by 5 bases and J by 3 bases; unmatched bases: 8. From germline, CDR1 is SGHTA and CDR2 FQGNSA. CDR3 length: 15 residues.

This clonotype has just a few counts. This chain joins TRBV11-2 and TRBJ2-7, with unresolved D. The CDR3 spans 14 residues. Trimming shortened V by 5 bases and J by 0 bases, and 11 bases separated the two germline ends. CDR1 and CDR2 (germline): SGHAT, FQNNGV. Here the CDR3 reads CASSPSRASYEQYF. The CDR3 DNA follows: TGTGCCAGCAGCCCCTCCCGGGCCTCCTACGAGCAGTACTTC.

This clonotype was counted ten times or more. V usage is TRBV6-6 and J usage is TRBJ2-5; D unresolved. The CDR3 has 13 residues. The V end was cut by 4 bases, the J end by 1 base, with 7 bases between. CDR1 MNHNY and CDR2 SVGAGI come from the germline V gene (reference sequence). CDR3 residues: CASSLIAQETQYF. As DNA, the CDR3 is TGTGCCAGCAGTTTAATCGCCCAAGAGACCCAGTACTTC.

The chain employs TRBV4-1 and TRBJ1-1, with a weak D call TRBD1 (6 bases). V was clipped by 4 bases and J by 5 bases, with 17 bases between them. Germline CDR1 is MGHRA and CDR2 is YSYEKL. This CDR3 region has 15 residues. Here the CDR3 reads CASSRSEGGGTEAFF. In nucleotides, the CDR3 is TGCGCCAGCAGCCGATCGGAGGGGGGTGGTACTGAAGCTTTCTTT.

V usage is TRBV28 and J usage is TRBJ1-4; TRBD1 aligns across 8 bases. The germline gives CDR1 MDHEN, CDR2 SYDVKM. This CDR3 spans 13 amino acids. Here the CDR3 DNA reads TGTGCTACGCAGGAAGGACAGGGAGTAAAACTGTTTTTT. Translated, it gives CATQEGQGVKLFF.

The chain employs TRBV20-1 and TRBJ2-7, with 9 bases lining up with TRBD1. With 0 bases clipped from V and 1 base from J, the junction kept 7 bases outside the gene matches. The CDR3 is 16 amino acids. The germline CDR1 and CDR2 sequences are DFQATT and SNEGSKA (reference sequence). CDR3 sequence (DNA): TGCAGTGCTAGAGATGTTTTTGGGACAGGGTCCTACGAGCAGTACTTC. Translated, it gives CSARDVFGTGSYEQYF.

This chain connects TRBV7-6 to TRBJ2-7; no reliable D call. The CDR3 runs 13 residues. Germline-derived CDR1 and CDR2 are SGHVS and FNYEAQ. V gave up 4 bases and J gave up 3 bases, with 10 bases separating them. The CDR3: CASSSSKHYEQYF. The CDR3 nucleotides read TGTGCCAGCAGCTCGAGCAAGCACTACGAGCAGTACTTC.

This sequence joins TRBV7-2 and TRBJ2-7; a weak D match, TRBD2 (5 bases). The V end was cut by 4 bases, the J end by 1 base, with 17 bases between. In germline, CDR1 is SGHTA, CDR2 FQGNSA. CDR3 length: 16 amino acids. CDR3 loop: CASSSQGRFESYEQYF. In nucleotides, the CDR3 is TGTGCCAGCAGCTCCCAAGGGAGATTTGAATCCTACGAGCAGTACTTC.

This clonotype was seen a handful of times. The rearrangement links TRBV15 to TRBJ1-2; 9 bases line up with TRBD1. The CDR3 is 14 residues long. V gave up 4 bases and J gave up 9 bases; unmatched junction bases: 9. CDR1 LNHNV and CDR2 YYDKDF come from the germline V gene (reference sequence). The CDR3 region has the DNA TGTGCCACCAGCACTGGGACAGGGCGTTTGAGCTACACCTTC. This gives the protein CATSTGTGRLSYTF. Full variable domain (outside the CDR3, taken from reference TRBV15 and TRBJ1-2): DAMVIQNPRYQVTQFGKPVTLSCSQTLNHNVMYWYQQKSSQAPKLLFHYYDKDFNNEADTPDNFQSRRPNTSFCFLDIRSPGLGDTAMYLCATSTGTGRLSYTFGSGTRLTVV.

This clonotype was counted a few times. The CDR3 region has the DNA TGTGCCAGCAGCCGCCGCCGGACAGCGGGGGGAAACACAGATACGCAGTATTTT. It codes for CASSRRRTAGGNTDTQYF. The gene calls are TRBV6-2 or TRBV6-3 and TRBJ2-3; 9 nucleotides agree with TRBD2. Germline V lookup: CDR1 MNHEY, CDR2 SVGEGT. The length of the CDR3 is 18 residues. Trimming at V came to 6 bases and at J to 2 bases, leaving 15 bases not matched to a gene.

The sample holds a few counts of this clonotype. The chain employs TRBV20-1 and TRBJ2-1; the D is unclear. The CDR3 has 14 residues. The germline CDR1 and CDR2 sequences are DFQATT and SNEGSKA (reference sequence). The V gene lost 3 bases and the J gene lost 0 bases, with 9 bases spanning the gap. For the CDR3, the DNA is TGCAGTGCTAGGGCCCGAAGCTCCTACAATGAGCAGTTCTTC. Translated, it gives CSARARSSYNEQFF.

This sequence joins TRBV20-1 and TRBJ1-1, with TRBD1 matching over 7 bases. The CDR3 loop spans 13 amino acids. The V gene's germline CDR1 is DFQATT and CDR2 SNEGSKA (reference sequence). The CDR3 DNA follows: TGCAGCCCCAGGGGGGGGAGAGACACTGAAGCTTTCTTT. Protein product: CSPRGGRDTEAFF.

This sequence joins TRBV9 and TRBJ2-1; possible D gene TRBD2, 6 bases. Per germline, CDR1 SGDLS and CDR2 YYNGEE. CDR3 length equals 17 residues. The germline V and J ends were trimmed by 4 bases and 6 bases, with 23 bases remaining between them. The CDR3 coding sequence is TGTGCCAGCAGCCTTATGCGGGACCCTGCTGTGGGCAATGAGCAGTTCTTC. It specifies CASSLMRDPAVGNEQFF.

CDR3 DNA: TGTGCCACCAGCAGAGCTTACAATGAGCAGTTCTTC. This encodes CATSRAYNEQFF. The rearrangement links TRBV15 to TRBJ2-1; D is unclear. Germline assignment: CDR1 LNHNV and CDR2 YYDKDF (reference sequence). The length of the CDR3 is 12 residues. V lost 1 base to trimming and J lost 4 bases, with 2 bases between them.

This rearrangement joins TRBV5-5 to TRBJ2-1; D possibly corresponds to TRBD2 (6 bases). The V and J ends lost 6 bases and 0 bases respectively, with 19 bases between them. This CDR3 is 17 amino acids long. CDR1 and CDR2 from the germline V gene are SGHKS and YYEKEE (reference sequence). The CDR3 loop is CASTQNAGQGSYNEQFF. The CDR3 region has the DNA TGTGCCAGCACCCAAAACGCGGGGCAAGGCTCCTACAATGAGCAGTTCTTC.

DNA for the CDR3: TGTGCCAGCAGCCTTCGGGCGGGACGAATGGGGACGGAGACCCAGTACTTC. It translates to CASSLRAGRMGTETQYF. This rearrangement joins TRBV7-2 to TRBJ2-5; D is perhaps TRBD2 (6 bases). The length of the CDR3 is 17 residues. The germline V gene has CDR1 SGHTA and CDR2 FQGNSA. Trimming pared 5 bases from V and 5 bases from J, leaving 24 bases between.

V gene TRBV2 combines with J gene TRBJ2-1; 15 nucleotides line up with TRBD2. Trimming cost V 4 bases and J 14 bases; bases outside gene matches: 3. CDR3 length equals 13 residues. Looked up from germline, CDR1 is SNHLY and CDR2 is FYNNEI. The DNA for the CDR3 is TGTGCCAGCAGTGGGACTAGCGGGGGGGTAGAGTTCTTC. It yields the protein CASSGTSGGVEFF.

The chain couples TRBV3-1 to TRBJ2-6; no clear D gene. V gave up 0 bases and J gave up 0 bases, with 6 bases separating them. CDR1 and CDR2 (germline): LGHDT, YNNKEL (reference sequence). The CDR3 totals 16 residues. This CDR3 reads CASSQEWTSGANVLTF. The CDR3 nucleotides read TGTGCCAGCAGCCAAGAATGGACCTCTGGGGCCAACGTCCTGACTTTC.

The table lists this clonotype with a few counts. DNA of the CDR3: TGTGCCAGCAGCTCGCCGGGTTTCTCCTACGAGCAGTACTTC. Translation: CASSSPGFSYEQYF. The V and J genes are TRBV7-2 and TRBJ2-7; D gene unclear. CDR1 is SGHTA and CDR2 is FQGNSA in the germline V gene. Trimming took off 4 bases at V and 0 bases at J, with 10 bases between the two ends. The CDR3 runs 14 residues.

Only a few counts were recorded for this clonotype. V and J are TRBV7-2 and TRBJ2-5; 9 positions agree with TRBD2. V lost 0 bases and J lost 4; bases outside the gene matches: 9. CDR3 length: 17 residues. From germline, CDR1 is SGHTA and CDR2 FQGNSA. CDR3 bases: TGTGCCAGCAGCTTAGCGCCAACTAGCGGGTACCCAGAGACCCAGTACTTC. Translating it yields CASSLAPTSGYPETQYF.

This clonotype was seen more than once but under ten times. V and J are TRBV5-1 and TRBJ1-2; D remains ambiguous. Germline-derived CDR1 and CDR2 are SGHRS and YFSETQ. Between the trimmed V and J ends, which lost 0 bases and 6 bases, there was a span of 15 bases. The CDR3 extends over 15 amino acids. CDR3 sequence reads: CASSLGRGYLDGYTF. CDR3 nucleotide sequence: TGCGCCAGCAGCTTGGGTAGAGGGTATCTTGATGGCTACACCTTC.

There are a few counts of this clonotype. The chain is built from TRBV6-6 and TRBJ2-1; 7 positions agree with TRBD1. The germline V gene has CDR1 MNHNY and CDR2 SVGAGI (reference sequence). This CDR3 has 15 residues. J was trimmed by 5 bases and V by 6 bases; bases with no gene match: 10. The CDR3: CASSSLRGRDNEQFF. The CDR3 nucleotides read TGTGCCAGCAGCAGCCTAAGGGGGCGCGACAATGAGCAGTTCTTC.